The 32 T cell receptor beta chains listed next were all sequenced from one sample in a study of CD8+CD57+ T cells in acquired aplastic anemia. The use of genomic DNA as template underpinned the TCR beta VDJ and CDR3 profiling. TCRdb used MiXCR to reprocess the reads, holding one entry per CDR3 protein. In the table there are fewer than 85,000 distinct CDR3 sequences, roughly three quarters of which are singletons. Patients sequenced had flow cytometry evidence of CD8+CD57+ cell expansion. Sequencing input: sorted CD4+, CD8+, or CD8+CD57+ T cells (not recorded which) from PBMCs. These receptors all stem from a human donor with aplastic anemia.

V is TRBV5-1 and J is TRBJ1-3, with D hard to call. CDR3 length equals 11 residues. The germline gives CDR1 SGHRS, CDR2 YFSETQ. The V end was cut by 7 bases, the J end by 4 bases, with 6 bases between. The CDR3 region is CASRRGNTIYF. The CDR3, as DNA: TGCGCCAGCCGCAGGGGAAACACCATATATTTT.

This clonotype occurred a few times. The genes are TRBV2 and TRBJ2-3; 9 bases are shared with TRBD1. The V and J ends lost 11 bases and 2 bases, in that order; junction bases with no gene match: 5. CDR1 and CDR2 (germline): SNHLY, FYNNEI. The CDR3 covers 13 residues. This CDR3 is CASRTGVTDTQYF. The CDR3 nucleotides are TGTGCCTCCCGGACAGGGGTCACAGATACGCAGTATTTT. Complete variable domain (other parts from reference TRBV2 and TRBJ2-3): EPEVTQTPSHQVTQMGQEVILRCVPISNHLYFYWYRQILGQKVEFLVSFYNNEISEKSEIFDDQFSVERPDGSNFTLKIRSTKLEDSAMYFCASRTGVTDTQYFGPGTRLTVL.

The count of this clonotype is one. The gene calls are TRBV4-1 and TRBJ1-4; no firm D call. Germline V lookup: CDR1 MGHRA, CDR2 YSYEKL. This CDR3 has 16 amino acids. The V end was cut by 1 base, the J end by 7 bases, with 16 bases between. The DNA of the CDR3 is TGCGCCAGCAGCCAAGGGTTCCGGAGGTGGGTTGAAAAACTGTTTTTT. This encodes CASSQGFRRWVEKLFF.

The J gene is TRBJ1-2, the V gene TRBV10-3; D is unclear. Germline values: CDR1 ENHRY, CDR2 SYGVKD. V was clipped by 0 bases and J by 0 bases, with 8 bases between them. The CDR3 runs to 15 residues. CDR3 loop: CAISESKLPNYGYTF. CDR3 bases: TGTGCCATCAGTGAGTCCAAACTACCTAACTATGGCTACACCTTC.

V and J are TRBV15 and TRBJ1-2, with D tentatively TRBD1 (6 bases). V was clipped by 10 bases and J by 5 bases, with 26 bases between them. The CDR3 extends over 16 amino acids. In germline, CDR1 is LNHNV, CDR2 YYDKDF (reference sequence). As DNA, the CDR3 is TGTGCCAGCTCTTCGATACGCGGGGGCGCAGGGTATGGCTACACCTTC. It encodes CASSSIRGGAGYGYTF.

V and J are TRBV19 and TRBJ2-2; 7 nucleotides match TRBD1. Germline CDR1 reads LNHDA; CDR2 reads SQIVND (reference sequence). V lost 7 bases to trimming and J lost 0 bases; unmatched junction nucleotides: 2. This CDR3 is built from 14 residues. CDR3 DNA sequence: TGTGCCAGTATGGGGACAGCGAACACCGGGGAGCTGTTTTTT. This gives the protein CASMGTANTGELFF.

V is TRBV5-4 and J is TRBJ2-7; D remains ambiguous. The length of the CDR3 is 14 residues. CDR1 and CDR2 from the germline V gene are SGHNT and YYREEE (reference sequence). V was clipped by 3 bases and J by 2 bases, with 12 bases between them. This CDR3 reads CASSSVGRAYEQYF. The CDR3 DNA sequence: TGTGCCAGCAGCTCGGTAGGACGGGCCTACGAGCAGTACTTC.

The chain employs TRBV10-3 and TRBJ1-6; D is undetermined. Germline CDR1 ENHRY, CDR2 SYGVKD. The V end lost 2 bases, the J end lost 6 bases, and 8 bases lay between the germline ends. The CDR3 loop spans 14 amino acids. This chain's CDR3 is CAISEGDGNSPLHF. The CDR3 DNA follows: TGTGCCATCAGTGAGGGGGATGGTAATTCACCCCTCCACTTT.

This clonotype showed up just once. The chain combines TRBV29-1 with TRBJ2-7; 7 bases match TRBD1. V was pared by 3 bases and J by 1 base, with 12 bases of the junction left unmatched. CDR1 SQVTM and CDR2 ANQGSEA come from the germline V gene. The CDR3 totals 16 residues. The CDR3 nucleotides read TGCAGCGTTGAGGACCTCGGGACAGCTCGATCCTACGAGCAGTACTTC. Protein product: CSVEDLGTARSYEQYF.

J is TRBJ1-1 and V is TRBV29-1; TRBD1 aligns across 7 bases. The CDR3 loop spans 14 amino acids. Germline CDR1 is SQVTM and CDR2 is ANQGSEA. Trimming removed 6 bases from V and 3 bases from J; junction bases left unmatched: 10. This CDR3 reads CSVTVQGGDTEAFF. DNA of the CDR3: TGCAGCGTGACCGTCCAGGGGGGGGACACTGAAGCTTTCTTT.

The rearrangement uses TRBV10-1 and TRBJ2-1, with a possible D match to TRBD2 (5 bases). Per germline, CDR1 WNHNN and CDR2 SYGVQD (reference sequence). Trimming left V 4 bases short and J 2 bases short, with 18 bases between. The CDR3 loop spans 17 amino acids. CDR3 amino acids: CASSGAAPDGPYNEQFF. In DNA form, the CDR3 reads TGCGCCAGCAGTGGAGCGGCGCCTGATGGTCCCTACAATGAGCAGTTCTTC.

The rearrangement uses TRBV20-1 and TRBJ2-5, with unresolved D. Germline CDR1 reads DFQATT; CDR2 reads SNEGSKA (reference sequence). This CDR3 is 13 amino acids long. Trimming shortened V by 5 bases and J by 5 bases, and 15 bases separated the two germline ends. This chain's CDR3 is CSAYGGSAETQYF. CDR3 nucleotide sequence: TGCAGTGCTTACGGCGGTTCGGCGGAGACCCAGTACTTC.

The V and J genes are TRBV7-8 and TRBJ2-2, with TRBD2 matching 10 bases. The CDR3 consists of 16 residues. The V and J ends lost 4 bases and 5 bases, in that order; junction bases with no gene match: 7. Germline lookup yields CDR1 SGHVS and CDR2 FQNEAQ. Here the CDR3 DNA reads TGTGCCAGCAGCTCCGTAGCGGGGGGCATGACCGGGGAGCTGTTTTTT. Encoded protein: CASSSVAGGMTGELFF.

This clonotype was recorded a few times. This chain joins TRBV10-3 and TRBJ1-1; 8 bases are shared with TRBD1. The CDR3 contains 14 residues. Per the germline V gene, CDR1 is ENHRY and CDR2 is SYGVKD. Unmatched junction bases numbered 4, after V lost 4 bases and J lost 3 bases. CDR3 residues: CAISAGGADTEAFF. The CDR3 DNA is TGTGCCATCAGTGCAGGGGGCGCGGACACTGAAGCTTTCTTT.

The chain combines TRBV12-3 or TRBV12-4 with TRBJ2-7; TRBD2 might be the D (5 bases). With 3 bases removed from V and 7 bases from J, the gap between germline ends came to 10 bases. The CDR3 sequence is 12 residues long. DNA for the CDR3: TGTGCCAGCAGTTTTGGTTCGGGGGAGCAGTACTTC. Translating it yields CASSFGSGEQYF.

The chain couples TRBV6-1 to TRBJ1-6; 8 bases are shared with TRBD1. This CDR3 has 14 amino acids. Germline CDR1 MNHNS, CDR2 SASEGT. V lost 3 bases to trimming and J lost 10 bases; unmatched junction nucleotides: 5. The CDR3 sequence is CASSDVDRGSPLHF. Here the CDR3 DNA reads TGTGCCAGCAGTGATGTCGACAGGGGATCACCCCTCCACTTT.

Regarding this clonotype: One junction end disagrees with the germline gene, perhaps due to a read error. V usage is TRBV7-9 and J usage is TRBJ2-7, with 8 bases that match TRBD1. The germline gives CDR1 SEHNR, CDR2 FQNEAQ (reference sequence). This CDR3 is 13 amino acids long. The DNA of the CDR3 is TGTGTCAGCAGCCGGACAGGGACCTACGAGCAGTACTTC. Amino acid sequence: CVSSRTGTYEQYF.

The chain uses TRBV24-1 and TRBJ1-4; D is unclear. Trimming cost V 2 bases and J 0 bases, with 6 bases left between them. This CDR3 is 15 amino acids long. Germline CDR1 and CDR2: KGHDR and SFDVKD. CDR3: CATSDSGATNEKLFF. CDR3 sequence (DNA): TGTGCCACCAGTGATTCGGGAGCAACTAATGAAAAACTGTTTTTT.

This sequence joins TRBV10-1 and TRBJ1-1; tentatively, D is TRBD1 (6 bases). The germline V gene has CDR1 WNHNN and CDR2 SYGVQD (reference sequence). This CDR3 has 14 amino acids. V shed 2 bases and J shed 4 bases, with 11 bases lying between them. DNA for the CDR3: TGCGCCAGCAGTGAGACAGGGAGGATCACTGAAGCTTTCTTT. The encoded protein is CASSETGRITEAFF.

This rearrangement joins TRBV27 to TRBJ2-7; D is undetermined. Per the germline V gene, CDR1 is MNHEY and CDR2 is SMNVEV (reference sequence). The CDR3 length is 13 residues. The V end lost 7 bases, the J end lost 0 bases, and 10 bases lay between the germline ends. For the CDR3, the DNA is TGTGCCAGCACGCTCCCGGGCTCCTACGAGCAGTACTTC. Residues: CASTLPGSYEQYF.

The CDR3 DNA reads as TGTGCCACCAGCAGAGATCGGCTAGCGGGGGTTAGCACAGATACGCAGTATTTT. It codes for CATSRDRLAGVSTDTQYF. The chain combines TRBV15 with TRBJ2-3; 10 positions match TRBD2. The germline V gene has CDR1 LNHNV and CDR2 YYDKDF (reference sequence). Losses at the gene ends were 0 bases for V and 0 bases for J; bases not matched to a gene: 6. This CDR3 spans 18 amino acids. The full variable domain, its missing parts supplied by reference TRBV15 and TRBJ2-3, is DAMVIQNPRYQVTQFGKPVTLSCSQTLNHNVMYWYQQKSSQAPKLLFHYYDKDFNNEADTPDNFQSRRPNTSFCFLDIRSPGLGDTAMYLCATSRDRLAGVSTDTQYFGPGTRLTVL.

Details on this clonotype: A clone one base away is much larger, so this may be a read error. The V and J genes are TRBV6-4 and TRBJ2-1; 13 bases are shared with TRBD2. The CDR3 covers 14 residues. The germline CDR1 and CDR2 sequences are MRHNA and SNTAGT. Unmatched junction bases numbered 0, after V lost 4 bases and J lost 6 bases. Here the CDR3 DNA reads TGTGCCAGCAGTGGGACTAGCGGGGGCAATGAGCAGTTCTTC. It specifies CASSGTSGGNEQFF.

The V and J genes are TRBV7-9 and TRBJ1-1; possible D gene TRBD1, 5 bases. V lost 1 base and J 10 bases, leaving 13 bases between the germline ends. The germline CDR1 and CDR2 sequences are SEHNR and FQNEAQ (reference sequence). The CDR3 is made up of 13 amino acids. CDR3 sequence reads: CASSLGEEGRAFF. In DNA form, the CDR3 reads TGTGCCAGCAGCTTAGGTGAGGAGGGGCGAGCTTTCTTT.

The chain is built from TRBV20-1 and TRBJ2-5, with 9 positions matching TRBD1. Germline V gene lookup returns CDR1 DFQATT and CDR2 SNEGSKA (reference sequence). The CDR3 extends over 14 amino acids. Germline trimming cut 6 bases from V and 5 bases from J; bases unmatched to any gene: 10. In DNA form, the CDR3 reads TGCAGTGCAGGGACAGGGAGAAGGGGGGAGACCCAGTACTTC. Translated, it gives CSAGTGRRGETQYF.

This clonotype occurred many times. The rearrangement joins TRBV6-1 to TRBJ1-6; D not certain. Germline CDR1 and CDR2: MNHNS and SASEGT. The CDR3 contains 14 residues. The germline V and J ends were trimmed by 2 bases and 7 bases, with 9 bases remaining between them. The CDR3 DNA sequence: TGTGCCAGCAGTGAACTAGGCGGCAATTCACCCCTCCACTTT. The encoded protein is CASSELGGNSPLHF.

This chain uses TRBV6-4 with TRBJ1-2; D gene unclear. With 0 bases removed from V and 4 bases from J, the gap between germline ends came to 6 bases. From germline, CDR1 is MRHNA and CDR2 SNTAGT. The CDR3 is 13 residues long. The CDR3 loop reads CASSDSCAYGYTF. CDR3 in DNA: TGTGCCAGCAGTGACTCGTGTGCCTATGGCTACACCTTC.

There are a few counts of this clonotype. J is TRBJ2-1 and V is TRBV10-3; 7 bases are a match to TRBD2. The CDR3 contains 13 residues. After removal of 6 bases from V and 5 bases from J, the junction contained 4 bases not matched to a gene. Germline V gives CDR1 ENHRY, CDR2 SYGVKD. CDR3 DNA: TGTGCCATCAGCGGACTAGGAAACAATGAGCAGTTCTTC. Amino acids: CAISGLGNNEQFF.

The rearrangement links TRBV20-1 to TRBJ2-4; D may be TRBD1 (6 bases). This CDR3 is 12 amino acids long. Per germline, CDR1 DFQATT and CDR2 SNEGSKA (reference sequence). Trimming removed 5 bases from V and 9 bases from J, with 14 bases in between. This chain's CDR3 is CSAGGIQSIQYF. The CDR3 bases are TGCAGTGCTGGGGGCATCCAGAGCATTCAGTACTTC.

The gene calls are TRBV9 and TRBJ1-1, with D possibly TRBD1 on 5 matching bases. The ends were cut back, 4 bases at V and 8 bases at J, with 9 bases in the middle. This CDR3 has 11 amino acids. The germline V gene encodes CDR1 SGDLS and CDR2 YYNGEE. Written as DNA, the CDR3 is TGTGCCAGCAGCCTCGGACAAGAAGCTTTCTTT. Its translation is CASSLGQEAFF. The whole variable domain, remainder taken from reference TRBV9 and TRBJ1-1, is DSGVTQTPKHLITATGQRVTLRCSPRSGDLSVYWYQQSLDQGLQFLIQYYNGEERAKGNILERFSAQQFPDLHSELNLSSLELGDSALYFCASSLGQEAFFGQGTRLTVV.

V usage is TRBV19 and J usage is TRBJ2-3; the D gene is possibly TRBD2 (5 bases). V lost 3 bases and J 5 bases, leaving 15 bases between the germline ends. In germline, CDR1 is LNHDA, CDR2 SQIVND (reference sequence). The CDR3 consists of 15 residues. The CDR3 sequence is CASSMGSSSGDTQYF. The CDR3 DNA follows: TGTGCCAGTAGTATGGGTTCTAGCTCAGGAGATACGCAGTATTTT.

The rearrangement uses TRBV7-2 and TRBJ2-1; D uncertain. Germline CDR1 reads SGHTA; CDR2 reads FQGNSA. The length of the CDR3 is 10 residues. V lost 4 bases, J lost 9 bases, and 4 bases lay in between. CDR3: CASSSGEQFF. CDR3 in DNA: TGTGCCAGCAGCTCCGGTGAGCAGTTCTTC.

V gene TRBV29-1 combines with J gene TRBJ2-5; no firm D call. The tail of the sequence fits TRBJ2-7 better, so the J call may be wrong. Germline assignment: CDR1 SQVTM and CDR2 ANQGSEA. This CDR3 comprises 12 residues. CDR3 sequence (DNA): TGCAGCGTAGGGCCAGATTCCTACGAGCAGTACTTC. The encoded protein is CSVGPDSYEQYF.